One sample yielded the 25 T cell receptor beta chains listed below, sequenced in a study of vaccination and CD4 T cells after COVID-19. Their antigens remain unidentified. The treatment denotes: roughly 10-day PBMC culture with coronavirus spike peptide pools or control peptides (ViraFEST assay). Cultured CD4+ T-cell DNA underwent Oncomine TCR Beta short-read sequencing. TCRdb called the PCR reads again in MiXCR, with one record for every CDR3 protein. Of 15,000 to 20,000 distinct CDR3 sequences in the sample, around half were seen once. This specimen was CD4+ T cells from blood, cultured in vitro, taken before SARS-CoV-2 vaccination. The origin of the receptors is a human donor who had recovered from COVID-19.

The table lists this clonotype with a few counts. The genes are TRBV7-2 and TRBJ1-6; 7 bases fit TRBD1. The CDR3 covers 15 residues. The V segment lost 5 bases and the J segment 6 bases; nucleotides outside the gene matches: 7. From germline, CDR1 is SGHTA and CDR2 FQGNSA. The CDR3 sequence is CASSPPRQGNSPLHF. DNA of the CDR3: TGTGCCAGCAGCCCCCCGCGACAGGGTAATTCACCCCTCCACTTT.

CDR3 residues: CASGGARAQPQHF. For the CDR3, the DNA is TGTGCCAGCGGGGGAGCAAGGGCTCAGCCCCAGCATTTT. The chain combines TRBV6-1 with TRBJ1-5; D perhaps matches TRBD1 (5 bases). V dropped 8 bases and J dropped 6 bases, with 14 bases sitting between them. The CDR3 runs to 13 residues. Per germline, CDR1 MNHNS and CDR2 SASEGT.

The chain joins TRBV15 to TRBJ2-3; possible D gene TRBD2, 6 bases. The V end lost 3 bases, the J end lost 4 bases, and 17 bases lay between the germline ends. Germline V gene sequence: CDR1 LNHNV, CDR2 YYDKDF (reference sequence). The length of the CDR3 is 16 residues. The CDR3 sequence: CATSRVSGTGPDTQYF. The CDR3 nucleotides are TGTGCCACCAGCAGGGTTAGCGGAACCGGCCCAGATACGCAGTATTTT.

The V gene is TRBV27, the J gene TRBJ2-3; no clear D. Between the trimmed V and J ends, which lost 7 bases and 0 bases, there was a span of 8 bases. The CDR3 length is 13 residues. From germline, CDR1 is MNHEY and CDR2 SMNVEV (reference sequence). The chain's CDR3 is CASKKTSTDTQYF. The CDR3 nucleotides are TGTGCCAGCAAAAAAACTAGCACAGATACGCAGTATTTT.

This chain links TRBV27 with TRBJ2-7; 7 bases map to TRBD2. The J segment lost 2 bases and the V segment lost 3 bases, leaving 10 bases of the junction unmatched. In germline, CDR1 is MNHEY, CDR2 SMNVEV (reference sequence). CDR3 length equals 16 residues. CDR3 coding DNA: TGTGCCAGCAGTTTGCGGGTGGCGGGAGCTACCTACGAGCAGTACTTC. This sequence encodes CASSLRVAGATYEQYF.

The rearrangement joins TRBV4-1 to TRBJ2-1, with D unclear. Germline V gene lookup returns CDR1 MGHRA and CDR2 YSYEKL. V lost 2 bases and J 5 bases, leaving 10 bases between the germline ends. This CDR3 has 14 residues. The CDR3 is CASSQQTQNNEQFF. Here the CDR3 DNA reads TGCGCCAGCAGCCAACAGACCCAAAACAATGAGCAGTTCTTC.

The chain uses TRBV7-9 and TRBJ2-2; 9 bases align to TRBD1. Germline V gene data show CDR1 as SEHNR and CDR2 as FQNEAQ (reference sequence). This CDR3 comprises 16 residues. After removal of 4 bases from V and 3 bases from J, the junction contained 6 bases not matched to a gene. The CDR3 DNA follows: TGTGCCAGCAGCTCGCGACAGGGGGATTACACCGGGGAGCTGTTTTTT. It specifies CASSSRQGDYTGELFF.

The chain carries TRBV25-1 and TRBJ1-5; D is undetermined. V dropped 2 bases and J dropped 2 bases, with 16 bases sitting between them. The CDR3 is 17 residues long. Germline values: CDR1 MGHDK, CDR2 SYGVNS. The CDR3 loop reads CASSEQGKGLGNQPQHF. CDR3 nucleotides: TGTGCCAGCAGTGAACAAGGGAAGGGATTGGGCAATCAGCCCCAGCATTTT.

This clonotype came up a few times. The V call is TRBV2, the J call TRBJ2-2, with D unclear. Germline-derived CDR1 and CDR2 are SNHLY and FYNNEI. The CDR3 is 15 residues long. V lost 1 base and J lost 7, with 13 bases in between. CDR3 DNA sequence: TGTGCCAGCAGTGAAGAGACGCCCCCTGGCGGGGAGCTGTTTTTT. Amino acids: CASSEETPPGGELFF. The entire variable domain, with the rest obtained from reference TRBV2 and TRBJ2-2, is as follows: EPEVTQTPSHQVTQMGQEVILRCVPISNHLYFYWYRQILGQKVEFLVSFYNNEISEKSEIFDDQFSVERPDGSNFTLKIRSTKLEDSAMYFCASSEETPPGGELFFGEGSRLTVL.

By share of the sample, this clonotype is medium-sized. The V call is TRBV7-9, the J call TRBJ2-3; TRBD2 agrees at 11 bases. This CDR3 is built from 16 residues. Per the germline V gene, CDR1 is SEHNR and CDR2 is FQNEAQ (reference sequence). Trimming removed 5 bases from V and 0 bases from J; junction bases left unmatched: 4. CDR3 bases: TGTGCCAGCAGCACTGGACTAGCGGGTAGCACAGATACGCAGTATTTT. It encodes CASSTGLAGSTDTQYF.

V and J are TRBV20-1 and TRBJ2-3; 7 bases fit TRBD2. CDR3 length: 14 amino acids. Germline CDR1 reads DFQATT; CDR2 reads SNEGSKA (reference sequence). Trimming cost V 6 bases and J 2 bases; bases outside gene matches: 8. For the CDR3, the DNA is TGCAGTGCGGGACTTAGCGGGCACACAGATACGCAGTATTTT. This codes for CSAGLSGHTDTQYF.

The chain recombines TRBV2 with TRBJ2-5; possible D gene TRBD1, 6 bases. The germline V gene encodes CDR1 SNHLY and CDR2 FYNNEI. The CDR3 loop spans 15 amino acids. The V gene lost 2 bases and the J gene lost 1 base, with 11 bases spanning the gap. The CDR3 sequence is CASSEYTGIQETQYF. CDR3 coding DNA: TGTGCCAGCAGTGAATACACAGGGATCCAAGAGACCCAGTACTTC.

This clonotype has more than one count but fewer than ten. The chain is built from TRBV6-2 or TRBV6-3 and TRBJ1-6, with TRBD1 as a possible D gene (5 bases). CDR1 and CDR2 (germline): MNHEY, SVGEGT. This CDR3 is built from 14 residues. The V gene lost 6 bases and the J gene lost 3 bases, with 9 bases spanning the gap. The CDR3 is CASSGHNYNSPLHF. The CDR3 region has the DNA TGTGCCAGCAGCGGACATAACTATAATTCACCCCTCCACTTT.

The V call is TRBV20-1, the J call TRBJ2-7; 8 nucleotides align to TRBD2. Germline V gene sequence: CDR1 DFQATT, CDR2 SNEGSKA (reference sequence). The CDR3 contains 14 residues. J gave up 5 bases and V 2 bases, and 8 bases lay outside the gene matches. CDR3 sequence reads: CSARYGTRYNEQYF. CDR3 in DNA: TGCAGTGCTAGATACGGGACTAGATACAACGAGCAGTACTTC.

The CDR3 DNA is TGTGCCAGCAGTTTATCGGTTTGGGGGCTAGGGAGCAATGAGCAGTTCTTC. Protein sequence: CASSLSVWGLGSNEQFF. V and J are TRBV27 and TRBJ2-1; D perhaps matches TRBD1 (6 bases). CDR3 length: 17 amino acids. Trimming took off 0 bases at V and 6 bases at J, with 18 bases between the two ends. In germline, CDR1 is MNHEY, CDR2 SMNVEV (reference sequence).

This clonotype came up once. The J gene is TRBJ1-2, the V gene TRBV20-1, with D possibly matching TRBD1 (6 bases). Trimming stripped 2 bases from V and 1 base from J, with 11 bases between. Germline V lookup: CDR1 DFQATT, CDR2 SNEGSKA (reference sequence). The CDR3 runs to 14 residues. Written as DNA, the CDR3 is TGCAGTGCTAGATACGGGGGCGGTAACTATGGCTACACCTTC. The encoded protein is CSARYGGGNYGYTF.

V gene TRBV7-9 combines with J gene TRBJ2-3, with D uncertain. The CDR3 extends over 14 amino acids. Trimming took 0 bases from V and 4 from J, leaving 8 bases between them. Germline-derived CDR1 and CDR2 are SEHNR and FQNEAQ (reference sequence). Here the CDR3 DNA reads TGTGCCAGCAGCTTAGCGGGCACTTCAGATACGCAGTATTTT. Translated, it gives CASSLAGTSDTQYF.

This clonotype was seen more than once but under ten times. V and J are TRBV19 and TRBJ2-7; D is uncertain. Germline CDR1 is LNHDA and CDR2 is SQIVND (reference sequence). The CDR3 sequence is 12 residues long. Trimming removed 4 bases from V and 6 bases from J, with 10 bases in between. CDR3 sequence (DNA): TGTGCCAGTAGTAACTCCCTGAGCGAGCAGTACTTC. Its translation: CASSNSLSEQYF.

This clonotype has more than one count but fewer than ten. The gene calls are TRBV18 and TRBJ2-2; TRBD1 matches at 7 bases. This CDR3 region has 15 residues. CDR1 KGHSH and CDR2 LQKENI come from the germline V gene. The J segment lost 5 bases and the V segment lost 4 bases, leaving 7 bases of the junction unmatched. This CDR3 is CASSLRQGFTGELFF. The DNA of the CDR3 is TGTGCCAGCTCACTTCGACAGGGATTTACCGGGGAGCTGTTTTTT.

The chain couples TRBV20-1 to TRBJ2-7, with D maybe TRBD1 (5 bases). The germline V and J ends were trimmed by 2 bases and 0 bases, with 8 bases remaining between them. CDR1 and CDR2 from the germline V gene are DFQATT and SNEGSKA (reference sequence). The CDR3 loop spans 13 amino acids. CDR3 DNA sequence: TGCAGTGCTAGACACAGGATCTCCTACGAGCAGTACTTC. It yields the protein CSARHRISYEQYF.

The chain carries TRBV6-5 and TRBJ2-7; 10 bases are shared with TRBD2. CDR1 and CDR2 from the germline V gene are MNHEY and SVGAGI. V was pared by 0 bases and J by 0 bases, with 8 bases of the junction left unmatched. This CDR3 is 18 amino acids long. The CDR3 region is CASSYSGTSALFSYEQYF. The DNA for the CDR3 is TGTGCCAGCAGTTACTCGGGGACTAGCGCGTTGTTCTCCTACGAGCAGTACTTC.

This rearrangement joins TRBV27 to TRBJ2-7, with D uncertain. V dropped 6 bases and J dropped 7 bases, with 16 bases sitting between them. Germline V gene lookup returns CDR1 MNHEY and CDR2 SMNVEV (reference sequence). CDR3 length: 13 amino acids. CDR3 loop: CASSVHPSLEQYF. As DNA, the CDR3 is TGTGCCAGCAGCGTACACCCATCACTGGAGCAGTACTTC.

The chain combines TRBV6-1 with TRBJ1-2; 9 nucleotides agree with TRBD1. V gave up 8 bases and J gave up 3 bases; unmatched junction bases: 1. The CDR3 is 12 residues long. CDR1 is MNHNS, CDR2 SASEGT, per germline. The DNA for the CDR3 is TGTGCCAGCGGGGACAGGGACTATGGCTACACCTTC. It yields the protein CASGDRDYGYTF.

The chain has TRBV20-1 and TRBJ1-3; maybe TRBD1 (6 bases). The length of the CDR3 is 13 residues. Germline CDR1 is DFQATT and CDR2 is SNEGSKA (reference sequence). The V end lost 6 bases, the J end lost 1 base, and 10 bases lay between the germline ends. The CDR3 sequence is CSALTGSGNTIYF. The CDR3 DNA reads TGCAGTGCCTTAACAGGGTCTGGAAACACCATATATTTT.

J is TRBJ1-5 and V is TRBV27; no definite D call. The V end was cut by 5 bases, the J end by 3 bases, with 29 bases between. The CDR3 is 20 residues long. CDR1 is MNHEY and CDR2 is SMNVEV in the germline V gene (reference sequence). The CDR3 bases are TGTGCCAGCAGTCCTCGTCTGCGAGGCCCAATCGGCCGAGACAATCAGCCCCAGCATTTT. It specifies CASSPRLRGPIGRDNQPQHF.